The 4 T cell receptor beta chains presented below share a single source sample, sequenced in a study of cytomegalovirus exposure and HLA in healthy donors (dated by TCRdb to 2016 to 2017). Preparation of the library involved the immunoSEQ multiplex PCR assay. The multiplex PCR relied on a mix of 60 forward primers for TCR Vbeta segments and 13 reverse primers for TCR Jbeta segments. Held by TCRdb, this immuneACCESS table contains in-frame sequences only and omits some clones. Under half of the omission traces to an unresolved V gene where checked; the cause of the rest is unknown. The table for this sample lists under 200,000 clones; around 80% of them were counted only once. About 1.7% of the sample rests with the top ten. The sample consisted of PBMCs. These receptors were taken from a young woman in good health and CMV-seronegative.

The chain joins TRBV29-1 to TRBJ2-3, with 9 bases aligning to TRBD2. Germline V lookup: CDR1 SQVTM, CDR2 ANQGSEA. J gave up 3 bases and V 4 bases, and 8 bases lay outside the gene matches. The CDR3 loop spans 15 amino acids. The CDR3 region has the DNA TGCAGCGTTGTAGTAGCGGGAGTAGGTACAGATACGCAGTATTTT. It translates to CSVVVAGVGTDTQYF.

This chain links TRBV19 with TRBJ2-1; 11 nucleotides agree with TRBD2. Germline V gene sequence: CDR1 LNHDA, CDR2 SQIVND (reference sequence). The CDR3 runs 15 residues. The trim removed 7 bases at V and 7 bases at J, leaving 9 bases unmatched. CDR3 DNA sequence: TGTGCCAGTAACCCACTAGCGGGAGTTTTTAATGAGCAGTTCTTC. Translation gives CASNPLAGVFNEQFF.

The chain uses TRBV7-9 and TRBJ2-1, with 14 bases that match TRBD2. The ends lost 5 bases at V and 0 bases at J; junction bases unmatched: 3. Germline V gives CDR1 SEHNR, CDR2 FQNEAQ (reference sequence). This CDR3 spans 17 amino acids. The CDR3 sequence is CASSPGTSGSSYNEQFF. CDR3 DNA: TGTGCCAGCAGCCCCGGGACTAGCGGGAGCTCCTACAATGAGCAGTTCTTC.

This chain joins TRBV19 and TRBJ1-1, with a tentative D call TRBD1 (5 bases). The germline gives CDR1 LNHDA, CDR2 SQIVND (reference sequence). V lost 3 bases, J lost 1 base, and 12 bases lay in between. The CDR3 is 15 residues long. As DNA, the CDR3 is TGTGCCAGTAGTATGAGGCCCCAGGGGAACACTGAAGCTTTCTTT. It is translated as CASSMRPQGNTEAFF.